These 4 T cell receptor beta chains share one sample of origin, sequenced in a study of human T cells and chemical hapten exposure. TCRdb re-called the RACE reads through MiXCR, storing one row per CDR3 protein. The table records 90,000 to 110,000 distinct CDR3 sequences, about a tenth of them present only once. Described time point: patch test 2, 6 weeks after DPC sensitization. Treatment defined: therapeutic diphenylcyclopropenone sensitization with weekly scalp DPC. The sequences come from whole blood, collected in connection with sensitization to the hapten diphenylcyclopropenone (DPC). The receptors come from a middle-aged woman with alopecia areata. Some clones in this sample may be carry-over from other donors' samples.

This clonotype showed up just a few times. This chain joins TRBV2 and TRBJ2-3; 11 bases fit TRBD2. Germline trimming cut 4 bases from V and 6 bases from J; bases unmatched to any gene: 0. From germline, CDR1 is SNHLY and CDR2 FYNNEI. This CDR3 contains 13 residues. CDR3 sequence (DNA): TGTGCCAGCAGTGGACTAGCGGGGGATACGCAGTATTTT. It translates to CASSGLAGDTQYF.

This clonotype has just a few counts. The rearrangement uses TRBV4-3 and TRBJ1-2; the D is unclear. V lost 2 bases and J lost 8, with 12 bases in between. The CDR3 is 13 residues long. Germline CDR1 is LGHNA and CDR2 is YSLEER. This chain's CDR3 is CASSQPPEGGYTF. The CDR3, as DNA: TGCGCCAGCAGCCAACCCCCGGAGGGCGGCTACACCTTC.

This clonotype was seen only a few times. The V and J genes are TRBV11-3 and TRBJ2-2, with TRBD2 identical over 11 bases. V gave up 1 base and J gave up 1 base; unmatched junction bases: 5. This CDR3 is built from 18 residues. Looked up from germline, CDR1 is SGHNT and CDR2 is YENEEA. In DNA form, the CDR3 reads TGTGCCAGCAGCTTAGGAACTAGCGGGGGCATGAACACCGGGGAGCTGTTTTTT. Amino acids: CASSLGTSGGMNTGELFF.

This clonotype was observed at least ten times. This chain uses TRBV28 with TRBJ2-7, with D tentatively TRBD1 (7 bases). The CDR3 totals 14 residues. Looked up from germline, CDR1 is MDHEN and CDR2 is SYDVKM. V shed 7 bases and J shed 3 bases, with 16 bases lying between them. The CDR3 spells CASILRQGLYEQYF. Here the CDR3 DNA reads TGTGCCAGCATATTGAGACAGGGACTCTACGAGCAGTACTTC.